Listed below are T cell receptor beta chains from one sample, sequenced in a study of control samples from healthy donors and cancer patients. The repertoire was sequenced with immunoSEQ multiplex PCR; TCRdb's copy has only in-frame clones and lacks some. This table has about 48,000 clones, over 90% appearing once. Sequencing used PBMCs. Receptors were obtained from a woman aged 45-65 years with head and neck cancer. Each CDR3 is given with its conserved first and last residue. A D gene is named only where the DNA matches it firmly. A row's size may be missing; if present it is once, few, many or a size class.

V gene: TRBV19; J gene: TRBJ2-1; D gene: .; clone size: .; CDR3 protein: CASSFEAAYNEQFF; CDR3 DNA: TGTGCCAGTAGTTTTGAGGCGGCCTACAATGAGCAGTTCTTC
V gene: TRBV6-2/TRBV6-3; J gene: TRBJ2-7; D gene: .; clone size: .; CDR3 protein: CASSYRGDSYEQYF; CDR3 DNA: TGTGCCAGCAGTTATAGGGGGGACAGCTACGAGCAGTACTTC
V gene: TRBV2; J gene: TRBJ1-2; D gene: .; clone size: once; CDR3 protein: CASSENRDGYTF; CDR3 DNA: TGTGCCAGCAGTGAGAACAGAGATGGCTACACCTTC
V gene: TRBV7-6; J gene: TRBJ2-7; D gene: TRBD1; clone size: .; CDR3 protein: CASSYGQGGSYEQYF; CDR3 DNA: TGTGCCAGCAGCTATGGACAGGGTGGGTCCTACGAGCAGTACTTC
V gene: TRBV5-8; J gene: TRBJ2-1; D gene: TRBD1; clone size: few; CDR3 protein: CASSFEQGAGNEQFF; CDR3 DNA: TGTGCCAGCAGCTTTGAACAGGGGGCTGGCAATGAGCAGTTCTTC
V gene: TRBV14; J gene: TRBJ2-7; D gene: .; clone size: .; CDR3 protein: CASSQDGRDYEQYF; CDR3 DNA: TGTGCCAGCAGCCAAGACGGCAGGGACTACGAGCAGTACTTC
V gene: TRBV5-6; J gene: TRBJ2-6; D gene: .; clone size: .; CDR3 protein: CASSLELRGANVLTF; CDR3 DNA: TGTGCCAGCAGCTTAGAGCTACGAGGGGCCAACGTCCTGACTTTC
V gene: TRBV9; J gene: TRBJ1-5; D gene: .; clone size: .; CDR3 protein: CASSVGGEENQPQHF; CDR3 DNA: TGTGCCAGCAGCGTAGGAGGGGAGGAAAATCAGCCCCAGCATTTT
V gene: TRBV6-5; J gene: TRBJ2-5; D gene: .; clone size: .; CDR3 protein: CATNVKGKETQYF; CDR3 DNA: TGTGCCACCAATGTGAAGGGTAAAGAGACCCAGTACTTC
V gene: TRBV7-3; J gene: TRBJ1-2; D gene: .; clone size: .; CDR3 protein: CASSLVLVTERYYGYTF; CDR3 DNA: TGTGCCAGCAGCTTAGTGTTGGTGACAGAACGGTACTATGGCTACACCTTC
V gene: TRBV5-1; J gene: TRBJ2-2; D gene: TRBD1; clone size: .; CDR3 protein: CASSLGRGPGELFF; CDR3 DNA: TGCGCCAGCAGCTTGGGCAGGGGGCCCGGGGAGCTGTTTTTT
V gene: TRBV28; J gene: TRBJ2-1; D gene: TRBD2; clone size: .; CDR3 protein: CASSGGLAVKVNEQFF; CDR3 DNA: TGTGCCAGCAGTGGGGGACTAGCGGTGAAGGTCAATGAGCAGTTCTTC
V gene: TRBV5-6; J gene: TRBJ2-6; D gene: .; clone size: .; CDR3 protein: CASSRRGGGANVLTF; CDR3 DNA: TGTGCCAGCAGCCGCAGGGGTGGTGGGGCCAACGTCCTGACTTTC
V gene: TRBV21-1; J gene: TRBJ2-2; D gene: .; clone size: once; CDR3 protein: CASSKTSGGADTGELFF; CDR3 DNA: TGTGCCAGCAGCAAGACTAGCGGGGGGGCCGACACCGGGGAGCTGTTTTTT
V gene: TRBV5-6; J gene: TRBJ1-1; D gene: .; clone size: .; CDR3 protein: CASSLGTGRNTEAFF; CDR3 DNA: TGTGCCAGCAGCTTGGGAACAGGGAGGAACACTGAAGCTTTCTTT
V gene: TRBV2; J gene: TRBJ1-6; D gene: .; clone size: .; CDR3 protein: CASSEYGGPLVYNSPLHF; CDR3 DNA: TGTGCCAGCAGTGAATATGGGGGGCCCCTCGTATATAATTCACCCCTCCACTTT
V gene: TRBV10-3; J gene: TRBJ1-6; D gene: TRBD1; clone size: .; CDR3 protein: CAISEQGVSPLHF; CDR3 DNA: TGTGCCATCAGTGAGCAGGGGGTTTCACCCCTCCACTTT
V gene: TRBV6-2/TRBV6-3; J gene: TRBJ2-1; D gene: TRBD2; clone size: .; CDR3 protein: CASSPEGSGALDEQFF; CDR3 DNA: TGTGCCAGCAGTCCGGAGGGTAGCGGGGCCTTGGATGAGCAGTTCTTC
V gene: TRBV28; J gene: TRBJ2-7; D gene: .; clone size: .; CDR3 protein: CASSLSGLYEQYF; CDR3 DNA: TGTGCCAGCAGTCTATCAGGACTTTACGAGCAGTACTTC
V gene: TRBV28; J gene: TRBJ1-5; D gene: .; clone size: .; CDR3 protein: CASSFGSNQPQHF; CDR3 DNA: TGTGCCAGCAGTTTCGGGAGCAATCAGCCCCAGCATTTT
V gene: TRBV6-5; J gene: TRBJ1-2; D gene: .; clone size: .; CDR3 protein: CASSYHGPSGGYTF; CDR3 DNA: TGTGCCAGCAGTTATCACGGCCCAAGTGGCGGCTACACCTTC
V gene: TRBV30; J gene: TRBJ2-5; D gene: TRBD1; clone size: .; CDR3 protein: CAWSVGQGPETQYF; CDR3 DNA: TGTGCCTGGAGTGTGGGACAGGGGCCAGAGACCCAGTACTTC
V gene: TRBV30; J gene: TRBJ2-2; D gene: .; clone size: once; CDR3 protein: CAWKTLDHTGELFF; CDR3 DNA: TGTGCCTGGAAGACTTTAGATCACACCGGGGAGCTGTTTTTT